This T cell receptor (beta chain) was recovered during a study of T cell changes during pregnancy in multiple sclerosis. This CDR3 contains 14 residues. Germline V gene lookup returns CDR1 MNHEY and CDR2 SMNVEV (reference sequence). The V end was cut by 7 bases, the J end by 3 bases, with 15 bases between. Only in-frame clones appear in the TCRdb table, and some are missing; sequencing was by immunoSEQ multiplex PCR. The table has roughly 70,000 clones, over 80% seen once. J is TRBJ1-1 and V is TRBV27; D possibly corresponds to TRBD1 (5 bases). The sequenced sample was peripheral blood, obtained before pregnancy. The receptor's source is a female donor with multiple sclerosis, enrolled in a pregnancy study. The CDR3 nucleotides read TGTGCCAGCACCGTCTCAGCAGGGTACACTGAAGCTTTCTTT. It codes for CASTVSAGYTEAFF.